The 5 T cell receptor beta chains given below trace back to one sample, sequenced in a study of blood T cells in healthy people across ages. For the second PCR, which ran for about 7 to 11 cycles, a sample-barcoded 5' primer and a J-beta primer mix were used. TCRdb reanalysed the 5' RACE reads using MiXCR and keeps one entry per CDR3 protein. Counted here are about 680,000 distinct CDR3 sequences, 45% to 50% occurring once; the ten biggest clones make up under 35%. Sequenced sample: blood. The receptors originated from a woman aged 55-69 years in good health.

Notes on this clonotype: A much larger clone differs by one base, so this may be a read error. The chain uses TRBV9 and TRBJ2-5; TRBD2 might be the D (5 bases). The CDR3 contains 14 residues. Germline V CDR1 and CDR2: SGDLS, YYNGEE. As DNA, the CDR3 is TGTGCCGGCAGCTCCCGGGGTACCCGAGAGACCCAGTACTTC. Translating it yields CAGSSRGTRETQYF. The full variable domain, with the rest looked up from reference TRBV9 and TRBJ2-5, is DSGVTQTPKHLITATGQRVTLRCSPRSGDLSVYWYQQSLDQGLQFLIQYYNGEERAKGNILERFSAQQFPDLHSELNLSSLELGDSALYFCAGSSRGTRETQYFGPGTRLLVL.

This clonotype appeared a few times. The chain couples TRBV27 to TRBJ2-7; 8 positions match TRBD1. Germline values: CDR1 MNHEY, CDR2 SMNVEV (reference sequence). The CDR3 extends over 15 amino acids. V dropped 5 bases and J dropped 3; count of bases not matched to a gene: 9. In DNA form, the CDR3 reads TGTGCCAGCAGTATCGGACAGGGTAGTATCTACGAGCAGTACTTC. Translation gives CASSIGQGSIYEQYF.

Points on this clonotype: A much larger clone differs from this one at a single base, so this may be a read error. This chain joins TRBV5-6 and TRBJ2-7; 9 nucleotides align to TRBD1. Unmatched junction bases numbered 14, after V lost 3 bases and J lost 7 bases. The CDR3 length is 16 residues. Per the germline V gene, CDR1 is SGHDT and CDR2 is YYEEEE. The CDR3 DNA reads TGTGCCAGCAGCTGGACAGGGGCCCCAGTGAGAAATGAGCAGTACTTC. It encodes CASSWTGAPVRNEQYF.

The chain recombines TRBV20-1 with TRBJ1-5, with 9 bases matching TRBD1. Germline values: CDR1 DFQATT, CDR2 SNEGSKA (reference sequence). The J segment lost 4 bases and the V segment lost 1 base, leaving 8 bases of the junction unmatched. CDR3 length equals 16 residues. The CDR3 sequence: CSARAPGQGGNQPQHF. For the CDR3, the DNA is TGCAGTGCTAGAGCTCCGGGACAGGGTGGAAATCAGCCCCAGCATTTT.

The chain is built from TRBV6-1 and TRBJ1-2, with D uncertain. V lost 2 bases and J lost 4, with 11 bases in between. The CDR3 consists of 14 residues. Germline V gives CDR1 MNHNS, CDR2 SASEGT. This CDR3 reads CASSEPGGIYGYTF. The DNA of the CDR3 is TGTGCCAGCAGTGAACCCGGAGGGATCTATGGCTACACCTTC.